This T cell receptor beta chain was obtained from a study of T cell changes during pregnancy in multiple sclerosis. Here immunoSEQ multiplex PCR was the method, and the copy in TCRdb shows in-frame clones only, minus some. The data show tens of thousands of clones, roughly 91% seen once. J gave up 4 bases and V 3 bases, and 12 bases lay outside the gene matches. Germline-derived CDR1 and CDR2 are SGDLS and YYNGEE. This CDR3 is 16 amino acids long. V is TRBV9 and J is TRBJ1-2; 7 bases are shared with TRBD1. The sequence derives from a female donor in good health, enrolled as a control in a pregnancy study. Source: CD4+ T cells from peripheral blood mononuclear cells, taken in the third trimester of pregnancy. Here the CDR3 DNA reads TGTGCCAGCAGCGGAGCCCCCGGGACAGCACTCTATGGCTACACCTTC. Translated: CASSGAPGTALYGYTF.